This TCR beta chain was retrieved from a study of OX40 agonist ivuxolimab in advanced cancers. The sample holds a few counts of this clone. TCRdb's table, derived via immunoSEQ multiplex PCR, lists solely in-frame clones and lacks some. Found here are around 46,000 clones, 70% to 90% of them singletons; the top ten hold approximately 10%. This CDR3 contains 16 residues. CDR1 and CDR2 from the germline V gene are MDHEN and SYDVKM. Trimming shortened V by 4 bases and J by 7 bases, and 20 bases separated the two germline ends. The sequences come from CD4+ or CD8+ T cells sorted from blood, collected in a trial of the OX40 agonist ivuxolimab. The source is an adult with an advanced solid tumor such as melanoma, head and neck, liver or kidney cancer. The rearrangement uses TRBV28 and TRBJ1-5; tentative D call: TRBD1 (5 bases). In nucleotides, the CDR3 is TGTGCCAGCAGTTACCCCGGCGGGGCCGCTGAACAGCCCCAGCATTTT. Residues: CASSYPGGAAEQPQHF. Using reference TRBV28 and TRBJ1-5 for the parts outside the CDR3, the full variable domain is DVKVTQSSRYLVKRTGEKVFLECVQDMDHENMFWYRQDPGLGLRLIYFSYDVKMKEKGDIPEGYSVSREKKERFSLILESASTNQTSMYLCASSYPGGAAEQPQHFGDGTRLSIL.